This entry lists 17 T cell receptor beta chains sequenced from one sample in a study of cytomegalovirus exposure and HLA in healthy donors. TCRdb's table, derived via immunoSEQ multiplex PCR, lists solely in-frame clones and lacks some. Among roughly 90,000 clones listed, approximately 81% were seen once. Material for sequencing was PBMCs. The receptors originated from a man in his late teens or twenties in good health and CMV-seropositive.

The chain has TRBV28 and TRBJ2-2; unclear D gene. The V end lost 2 bases, the J end lost 4 bases, and 11 bases lay between the germline ends. CDR3 length: 15 amino acids. Germline V gene data show CDR1 as MDHEN and CDR2 as SYDVKM. CDR3 in amino acids: CASSLMGSGTGELFF. The CDR3 nucleotides are TGTGCCAGCAGTTTAATGGGTTCGGGCACCGGGGAGCTGTTTTTT. The complete variable domain, with remaining parts taken from reference TRBV28 and TRBJ2-2, reads DVKVTQSSRYLVKRTGEKVFLECVQDMDHENMFWYRQDPGLGLRLIYFSYDVKMKEKGDIPEGYSVSREKKERFSLILESASTNQTSMYLCASSLMGSGTGELFFGEGSRLTVL.

The gene calls are TRBV5-4 and TRBJ1-1; D might be TRBD1 (6 bases). The CDR3 contains 15 residues. CDR1 and CDR2 from the germline V gene are SGHNT and YYREEE (reference sequence). V lost 0 bases and J 8 bases, leaving 17 bases between the germline ends. The CDR3 DNA reads as TGTGCCAGCAGCTTGGAAGGTTGGGGCCAGGGGGAAGCTTTCTTT. This encodes CASSLEGWGQGEAFF.

The V and J genes are TRBV7-2 and TRBJ2-3; D is uncertain. The CDR3 has 13 residues. Germline loops: CDR1 SGHTA, CDR2 FQGNSA. Deletions cut 3 bases from V and 6 bases from J, with 10 bases between. The CDR3 DNA follows: TGTGCCAGCAGCTTTTTAGGAGCCGATACGCAGTATTTT. Amino acids: CASSFLGADTQYF.

The gene calls are TRBV27 and TRBJ2-1, with D possibly matching TRBD2 (6 bases). CDR3 size: 14 residues. Germline-derived CDR1 and CDR2 are MNHEY and SMNVEV (reference sequence). The V end lost 6 bases, the J end lost 10 bases, and 19 bases lay between the germline ends. The CDR3 sequence is CASSGDSLGEEQFF. The CDR3 coding sequence is TGTGCCAGCAGCGGGGACTCCTTGGGTGAGGAGCAGTTCTTC.

This clone occurred once. The rearrangement links TRBV19 to TRBJ1-1; D is possibly TRBD1 (6 bases). CDR1 LNHDA and CDR2 SQIVND come from the germline V gene (reference sequence). The ends were cut back, 6 bases at V and 4 bases at J, with 15 bases in the middle. The CDR3 has 14 residues. The CDR3 DNA is TGTGCCAGTAGCTCCAAGGACAGCTTCACTGAAGCTTTCTTT. It translates to CASSSKDSFTEAFF. The entire variable domain, with the rest obtained from reference TRBV19 and TRBJ1-1, is as follows: DGGITQSPKYLFRKEGQNVTLSCEQNLNHDAMYWYRQDPGQGLRLIYYSQIVNDFQKGDIAEGYSVSREKKESFPLTVTSAQKNPTAFYLCASSSKDSFTEAFFGQGTRLTVV.

CDR3 DNA sequence: TGCAGCGTTATACAGGGGGCCTCCGAGACCCAGTACTTC. Its protein product is CSVIQGASETQYF. This sequence joins TRBV29-1 and TRBJ2-5, with 9 bases fitting TRBD1. Trimming at V came to 5 bases and at J to 5 bases, leaving 6 bases not matched to a gene. CDR3 length equals 13 residues. Germline assignment: CDR1 SQVTM and CDR2 ANQGSEA. The full variable domain, completed using reference TRBV29-1 and TRBJ2-5, is SAVISQKPSRDICQRGTSLTIQCQVDSQVTMMFWYRQQPGQSLTLIATANQGSEATYESGFVIDKFPISRPNLTFSTLTVSNMSPEDSSIYLCSVIQGASETQYFGPGTRLLVL.

The V and J genes are TRBV19 and TRBJ2-7; the D gene is possibly TRBD1 (6 bases). The ends were cut back, 4 bases at V and 0 bases at J, with 16 bases in the middle. The germline V gene has CDR1 LNHDA and CDR2 SQIVND (reference sequence). The CDR3 contains 16 residues. The CDR3 DNA reads as TGTGCCAGTAGTACGACCCCCGGGACACTCTCCTACGAGCAGTACTTC. It is translated as CASSTTPGTLSYEQYF.

The chain recombines TRBV5-1 with TRBJ2-3; perhaps TRBD1 as D (5 bases). The germline V and J ends were trimmed by 3 bases and 3 bases, with 11 bases remaining between them. Germline CDR1 is SGHRS and CDR2 is YFSETQ. This CDR3 is built from 14 residues. CDR3 sequence (DNA): TGCGCCAGCAGCTGGGGCCTAAGGACAGATACGCAGTATTTT. Encoded protein: CASSWGLRTDTQYF. Looking up the rest from reference TRBV5-1 and TRBJ2-3 gives the full variable domain: KAGVTQTPRYLIKTRGQQVTLSCSPISGHRSVSWYQQTPGQGLQFLFEYFSETQRNKGNFPGRFSGRQFSNSRSEMNVSTLELGDSALYLCASSWGLRTDTQYFGPGTRLTVL.

V gene TRBV5-1 combines with J gene TRBJ2-1; D remains ambiguous. V lost 4 bases to trimming and J lost 5 bases, with 16 bases between them. Per germline, CDR1 SGHRS and CDR2 YFSETQ. This CDR3 comprises 15 residues. CDR3 bases: TGCGCCAGCAGCCCCCGAGTTGGTGGTGACAATGAGCAGTTCTTC. It is translated as CASSPRVGGDNEQFF.

The genes are TRBV13 and TRBJ1-1; D unresolved. Trimming took off 4 bases at V and 0 bases at J, with 18 bases between the two ends. Germline-derived CDR1 and CDR2 are PRHDT and FYEKMQ (reference sequence). This CDR3 has 17 residues. The CDR3 protein is CASSSIPTGSLNTEAFF. The CDR3 DNA is TGTGCCAGCAGCTCAATCCCCACGGGATCCTTGAACACTGAAGCTTTCTTT.

The chain employs TRBV5-1 and TRBJ2-3, with 10 bases fitting TRBD2. The V gene end was trimmed by 0 bases and the J gene end by 0 bases; junction bases not matched to a gene: 16. This CDR3 is built from 21 residues. Germline V gene lookup returns CDR1 SGHRS and CDR2 YFSETQ. This CDR3 is CASSLGLSRTSGGASTDTQYF. CDR3 DNA sequence: TGCGCCAGCAGCTTGGGCCTTTCTCGGACTAGCGGAGGGGCCAGCACAGATACGCAGTATTTT.

The chain combines TRBV10-3 with TRBJ2-3; 9 bases are a match to TRBD2. With V trimmed by 3 bases and J by 2 bases, 6 bases remained unmatched. Germline-derived CDR1 and CDR2 are ENHRY and SYGVKD. CDR3 length: 16 residues. The CDR3 DNA follows: TGTGCCATCAGTGATCAGGGGACTAGCCCCACAGATACGCAGTATTTT. Its protein product is CAISDQGTSPTDTQYF.

This clone was detected once. The chain joins TRBV4-2 to TRBJ2-2, with 7 bases aligning to TRBD1. CDR1 is LGHNA, CDR2 YNFKEQ, per germline. The CDR3 covers 17 residues. The ends lost 0 bases at V and 0 bases at J; junction bases unmatched: 4. CDR3 in DNA: TGTGCCAGCAGCCAAGAATCGCAGGGGGCGAACACCGGGGAGCTGTTTTTT. Amino acids: CASSQESQGANTGELFF.

The chain has TRBV28 and TRBJ2-7, with D maybe TRBD2 (6 bases). Per the germline V gene, CDR1 is MDHEN and CDR2 is SYDVKM. V was clipped by 6 bases and J by 4 bases, with 16 bases between them. The CDR3 runs to 14 residues. The CDR3 region is CASSQVRERYEQYF. As DNA, the CDR3 is TGTGCCAGCAGCCAAGTCCGGGAGCGGTACGAGCAGTACTTC.

The gene calls are TRBV5-1 and TRBJ1-1, with D perhaps matching TRBD1 (5 bases). Germline V CDR1 and CDR2: SGHRS, YFSETQ. Trimming took 0 bases from V and 0 from J, leaving 12 bases between them. The CDR3 runs 16 residues. The CDR3 DNA reads as TGCGCCAGCAGCTTGGGGGCAGGGTCCATGAACACTGAAGCTTTCTTT. Protein sequence: CASSLGAGSMNTEAFF.

The rearrangement links TRBV10-3 to TRBJ2-5; 10 bases map to TRBD2. This CDR3 is built from 16 residues. Germline CDR1 reads ENHRY; CDR2 reads SYGVKD. With 1 base clipped from V and 5 bases from J, the junction kept 7 bases outside the gene matches. This CDR3 is CAISEFQSTSGETQYF. As DNA, the CDR3 is TGTGCCATCAGTGAGTTCCAATCGACTAGCGGGGAGACCCAGTACTTC.

The table lists this clone with a few counts. The rearrangement uses TRBV14 and TRBJ1-3; TRBD1 aligns across 7 bases. The junction had 11 bases not matched to a gene; V was cut back by 0 bases and J by 3 bases. CDR3 length: 18 amino acids. CDR1 is SGHDN and CDR2 is FVKESK in the germline V gene. Written as DNA, the CDR3 is TGTGCCAGCAGCCAAGATTCCCGCCCACAGGGGTTTGGAAACACCATATATTTT. Protein: CASSQDSRPQGFGNTIYF. Looking up the rest from reference TRBV14 and TRBJ1-3 gives the full variable domain: EAGVTQFPSHSVIEKGQTVTLRCDPISGHDNLYWYRRVMGKEIKFLLHFVKESKQDESGMPNNRFLAERTGGTYSTLKVQPAELEDSGVYFCASSQDSRPQGFGNTIYFGEGSWLTVV.